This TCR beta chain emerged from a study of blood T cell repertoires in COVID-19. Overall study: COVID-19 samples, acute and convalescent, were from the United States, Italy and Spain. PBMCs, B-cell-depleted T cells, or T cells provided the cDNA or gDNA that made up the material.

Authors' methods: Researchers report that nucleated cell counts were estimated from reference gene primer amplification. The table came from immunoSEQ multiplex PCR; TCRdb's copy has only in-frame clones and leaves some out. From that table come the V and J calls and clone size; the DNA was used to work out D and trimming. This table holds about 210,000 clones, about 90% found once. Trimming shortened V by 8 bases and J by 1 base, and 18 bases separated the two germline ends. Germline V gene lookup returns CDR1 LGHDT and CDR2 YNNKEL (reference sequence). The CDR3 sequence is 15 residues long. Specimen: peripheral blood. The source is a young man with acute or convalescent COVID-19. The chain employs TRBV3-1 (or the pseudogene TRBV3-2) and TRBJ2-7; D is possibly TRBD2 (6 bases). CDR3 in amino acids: CASGNSGLASYEQYF. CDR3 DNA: TGTGCCAGCGGGAATAGCGGCCTAGCGTCCTACGAGCAGTACTTC.